This TCR beta chain originates from a study of CD8 T cells in Susac syndrome (dated by TCRdb to 2018 to 2020). Regarding the research as a whole: Whether CD8+ T cell activation and differentiation in Susac syndrome was antigen driven was tested using repertoire sequencing. Paper-wide results and their limitations: The number of individuals in the TCR sequencing and HLA analysis was acknowledged as relatively small.

CDR1 and CDR2 were assigned from the germline V gene (reference sequence) as SEHNR and FQNEAQ. There are 15 amino acids in the CDR3, from cysteine to phenylalanine inclusive. The CDR3 DNA has 45 bases and is translated from base 1. V drops 1 base and J drops 8 bases, leaving 17 bases in between. Peripheral blood CD8+ and CD4+ T cells from healthy donors, Susac syndrome patients and multiple sclerosis patients were profiled by high-throughput TCR beta sequencing. The multiple sclerosis controls were treatment-naive patients who had stable or active relapsing-remitting disease and met the revised McDonald criteria. Bulk CD8+ and CD4+ T cells were purified by magnetic negative isolation, whereas CD8+ TEMRA cells were enriched by FACS. Blood was drawn into EDTA tubes, processed within 24 hours, and PBMCs were isolated by density gradient centrifugation. PBMCs intended for TCR sequencing were cryopreserved in liquid nitrogen and thawed later in a water bath at 37 degrees C. Purity of sorted or isolated CD4+, CD8+ and CD8+ TEMRA cells was at least 90%.

For this clonotype: Its cognate antigen has yet to be identified. Within one base of it there is no much larger clone, and no base qualities were kept.

RNA was extracted with the RNeasy kit and roughly 0.45 to 1 ug was reverse transcribed using random hexamers. The immunoSEQ multiplex PCR assay, which covers 54 Vbeta and 13 Jbeta segments, was used to amplify TCR beta CDR3 regions. PCR amplification bias was corrected by using a synthetic template baseline for primer optimization and computational correction. The original methods were these. Reads were annotated to V, D and J genes according to IMGT and were analyzed with immunoSEQ Analyzer, with only productive sequences retained. Clonality was computed as one minus Shannon entropy normalized by log2 of the number of productive unique sequences. Public and private clones were assessed among the 100 most prevalent clones of each patient and control. A clone was defined as Susac-specific if it was absent from the healthy and MS cohorts, from roughly 980 published viral clones and from other ImmuneACCESS disease sequences. The raw public reads went through TCRdb reprocessing: fastp at Q25, MiXCR clone calling, in-frame beta chains kept. Rows merge per CDR3 protein into single entries with the most common DNA and genes. TCRdb's processing, not the study's, gives the V and J calls here. This sample is represented by 250,000 or so distinct CDR3 sequences; around 93% of them were singletons. The ten largest clonotypes hold 0.07% to 0.09% of the sample.

This sequence originates from a human donor with multiple sclerosis. The sequencing sample was made of CD4+ T cells from PBMCs. The V and J segments used are TRBV7-9 and TRBJ1-1, with the D gene too uncertain to name. The CDR3 is CASSLGSPSPHEAFF. The DNA sequence is TGTGCCAGCAGCTTAGGTTCTCCCTCACCTCACGAAGCTTTCTTT.